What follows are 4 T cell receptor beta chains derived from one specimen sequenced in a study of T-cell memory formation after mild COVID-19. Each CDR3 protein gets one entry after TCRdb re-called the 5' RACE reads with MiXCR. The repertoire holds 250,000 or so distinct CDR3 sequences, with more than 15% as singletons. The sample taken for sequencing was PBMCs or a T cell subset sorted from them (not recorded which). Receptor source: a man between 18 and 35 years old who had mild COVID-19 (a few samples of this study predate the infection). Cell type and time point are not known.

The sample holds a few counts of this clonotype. CDR3 in amino acids: CATSPPNTGELFF. CDR3 coding DNA: TGCGCCACCAGTCCCCCGAACACCGGGGAGCTGTTTTTT. The chain uses TRBV5-1 and TRBJ2-2; unclear D gene. CDR3 length: 13 residues. CDR1 is SGHRS, CDR2 YFSETQ, per germline. V lost 9 bases, J lost 0 bases, and 9 bases lay in between.

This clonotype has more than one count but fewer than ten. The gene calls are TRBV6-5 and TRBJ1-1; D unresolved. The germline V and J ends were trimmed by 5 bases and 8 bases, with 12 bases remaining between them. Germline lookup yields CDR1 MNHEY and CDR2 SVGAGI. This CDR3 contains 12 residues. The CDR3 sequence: CASSMMGREAFF. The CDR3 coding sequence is TGTGCCAGCAGTATGATGGGGAGAGAAGCTTTCTTT.

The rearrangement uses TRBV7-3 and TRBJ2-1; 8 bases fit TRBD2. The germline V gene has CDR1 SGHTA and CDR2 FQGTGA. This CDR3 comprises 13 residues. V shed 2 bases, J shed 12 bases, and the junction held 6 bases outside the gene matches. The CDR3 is CASSLPTGGPQFF. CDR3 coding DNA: TGTGCCAGCAGCTTACCTACGGGGGGGCCGCAGTTCTTC.

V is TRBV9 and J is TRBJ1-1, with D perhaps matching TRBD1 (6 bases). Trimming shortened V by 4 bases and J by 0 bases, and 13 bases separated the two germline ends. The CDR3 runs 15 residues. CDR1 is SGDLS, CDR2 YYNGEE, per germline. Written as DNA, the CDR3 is TGTGCCAGCAGCCCCCCCGGACAGCTGAACACTGAAGCTTTCTTT. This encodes CASSPPGQLNTEAFF.